This record looks at one T cell receptor (beta chain) sequence and its context. Its specificity is unknown. The data derive from a study of OX40 agonist ivuxolimab in advanced cancers. Overall study: Ivuxolimab, which is an agonistic anti-OX40 (CD134) antibody, was administered to the patients. Those treated in dose escalation had hepatocellular carcinoma, melanoma, renal cell cancer or head and neck cancer. Findings and limits, study-wide: What antigens the expanded peripheral T cells recognized was never established.

This CDR3 has 13 residues. V was cut by 0 bases and J by 6 bases, with 3 bases left in between. Per germline, CDR1 LNHDA and CDR2 SQIVND (reference sequence). The method was immunoSEQ multiplex PCR; TCRdb's version includes in-frame clones alone and lacks a portion of them. Of about 90,000 clones in the sample, about 89% are singletons; the top ten hold more than 8.5%. The source is an adult with an advanced solid tumor such as melanoma, head and neck, liver or kidney cancer. This sample comprised CD4+ or CD8+ T cells sorted from blood, obtained in a trial of the OX40 agonist ivuxolimab. The chain joins TRBV19 to TRBJ1-6; D is uncertain. The CDR3 DNA reads as TGTGCCAGTAGTATAGATCGTAATTCACCCCTCCACTTT. It yields the protein CASSIDRNSPLHF.